These 17 T cell receptor beta chains originate from one sample sequenced in a study of immune cell composition in non-small cell lung cancer. Normal lung sampling was at least 3 cm from the tumour, as distant as possible. Sequenced by immunoSEQ multiplex PCR; TCRdb stores in-frame clones only, minus some. The sample has 6,500 to 8,000 clones; about four fifths are singletons. Sample: non-adjacent lung tissue. These receptors were obtained from a human donor with non-small cell lung cancer.

The rearrangement links TRBV5-4 to TRBJ2-3, with 12 bases matching TRBD2. This CDR3 contains 17 residues. The trim removed 4 bases at V and 3 bases at J, leaving 9 bases unmatched. Germline lookup yields CDR1 SGHNT and CDR2 YYREEE (reference sequence). CDR3 loop: CASSVAPSGGATDTQYF. The CDR3 coding sequence is TGTGCCAGCAGCGTTGCCCCTAGCGGGGGGGCAACAGATACGCAGTATTTT.

A remark on this clone: One end of the junction does not line up with germline, which may come from a read error. The chain has TRBV13 and TRBJ1-2, with TRBD1 identical over 12 bases. Germline values: CDR1 PRHDT, CDR2 FYEKMQ (reference sequence). This CDR3 has 16 amino acids. CDR3 region: CASSPGTGGLPYGYTF. The CDR3 bases are TGCGCCAGCAGCCCGGGGACAGGGGGCCTCCCCTATGGCTACACCTTC.

The chain recombines TRBV4-2 with TRBJ1-3; D is undetermined. CDR1 LGHNA and CDR2 YNFKEQ come from the germline V gene. Trimming stripped 0 bases from V and 0 bases from J, with 6 bases between. CDR3 length equals 15 residues. The CDR3: CASSQDQVSGNTIYF. CDR3 bases: TGTGCCAGCAGCCAAGACCAGGTCTCTGGAAACACCATATATTTT.

The V call is TRBV29-1, the J call TRBJ2-6; no definite D call. This CDR3 has 12 amino acids. V lost 1 base and J 3 bases, leaving 1 base between the germline ends. CDR1 and CDR2 (germline): SQVTM, ANQGSEA. The CDR3 coding sequence is TGCAGCGTTGAAGGTGGGGCCAACGTCCTGACTTTC. Translation gives CSVEGGANVLTF. The complete variable domain, with remaining parts taken from reference TRBV29-1 and TRBJ2-6, reads SAVISQKPSRDICQRGTSLTIQCQVDSQVTMMFWYRQQPGQSLTLIATANQGSEATYESGFVIDKFPISRPNLTFSTLTVSNMSPEDSSIYLCSVEGGANVLTFGAGSRLTVL.

The chain recombines TRBV5-6 with TRBJ1-4; D uncertain. Germline lookup yields CDR1 SGHDT and CDR2 YYEEEE. The CDR3 sequence is 14 residues long. Trimming pared 3 bases from V and 7 bases from J, leaving 13 bases between. The CDR3 sequence is CASSYLSYVEKLFF. CDR3 bases: TGTGCCAGCAGCTACCTTAGCTACGTTGAAAAACTGTTTTTT. Complete variable domain (other parts from reference TRBV5-6 and TRBJ1-4): DAGVTQSPTHLIKTRGQQVTLRCSPKSGHDTVSWYQQALGQGPQFIFQYYEEEERQRGNFPDRFSGHQFPNYSSELNVNALLLGDSALYLCASSYLSYVEKLFFGSGTQLSVL.

This chain uses TRBV29-1 with TRBJ1-1; tentatively, D is TRBD1 (6 bases). V shed 7 bases and J shed 0 bases, with 15 bases lying between them. This CDR3 region has 14 residues. Germline assignment: CDR1 SQVTM and CDR2 ANQGSEA. As DNA, the CDR3 is TGCAGCGCCTCGCGACAGGCACTGAACACTGAAGCTTTCTTT. It codes for CSASRQALNTEAFF.

The chain has TRBV27 and TRBJ2-7; D uncertain. The CDR3 has 14 residues. Trimming took off 3 bases at V and 7 bases at J, with 16 bases between the two ends. Germline values: CDR1 MNHEY, CDR2 SMNVEV (reference sequence). For the CDR3, the DNA is TGTGCCAGCAGTTTGGGCCCCATGCCTCGGGAGCAGTACTTC. Amino acid sequence: CASSLGPMPREQYF.

In this sample, this clone turned up a few times. This sequence joins TRBV11-1 and TRBJ1-2; TRBD1 aligns across 10 bases. The CDR3 length is 16 residues. Germline CDR1 SGHAT, CDR2 FQDESV (reference sequence). V shed 5 bases and J 7 bases; nucleotides not matched to a gene: 13. As DNA, the CDR3 is TGTGCCAGCAGCCCCGACAGGGGGCATGTTCTTGGTGGCTACACCTTC. It yields the protein CASSPDRGHVLGGYTF. Drawing the rest from reference TRBV11-1 and TRBJ1-2, the complete variable domain is EAEVAQSPRYKITEKSQAVAFWCDPISGHATLYWYRQILGQGPELLVQFQDESVVDDSQLPKDRFSAERLKGVDSTLKIQPAELGDSAMYLCASSPDRGHVLGGYTFGSGTRLTVV.

The genes are TRBV7-2 and TRBJ2-7; D call uncertain. Trimming cost V 4 bases and J 5 bases, with 12 bases left between them. This CDR3 comprises 13 residues. Germline values: CDR1 SGHTA, CDR2 FQGNSA. The CDR3 spells CASSYRVQNEQYF. CDR3 bases: TGTGCCAGCAGCTACCGAGTGCAAAACGAGCAGTACTTC.

The chain has TRBV27 and TRBJ1-5; D ambiguous. Germline assignment: CDR1 MNHEY and CDR2 SMNVEV (reference sequence). The CDR3 consists of 12 residues. Trimming removed 3 bases from V and 5 bases from J, with 5 bases in between. CDR3 DNA sequence: TGTGCCAGCAGTTTCTTGGATCAGCCCCAGCATTTT. Amino acid sequence: CASSFLDQPQHF.

The CDR3 reads CASSLGGGGGQPQHF. The CDR3 DNA follows: TGTGCCAGCAGCTTAGGGGGCGGGGGCGGTCAGCCCCAGCATTTT. V is TRBV7-2 and J is TRBJ1-5; D is possibly TRBD1 (6 bases). CDR3 length: 15 residues. Germline CDR1 is SGHTA and CDR2 is FQGNSA. Trimming shortened V by 1 base and J by 6 bases, and 13 bases separated the two germline ends.

V is TRBV18 and J is TRBJ1-2; 10 positions match TRBD1. CDR1 and CDR2 (germline): KGHSH, LQKENI. The ends lost 3 bases at V and 4 bases at J; junction bases unmatched: 5. The CDR3 has 15 amino acids. This CDR3 reads CASSPRDRGSYGYTF. CDR3 DNA sequence: TGTGCCAGCTCACCCAGGGACAGGGGTAGCTATGGCTACACCTTC. The complete variable domain, with remaining parts taken from reference TRBV18 and TRBJ1-2, reads NAGVMQNPRHLVRRRGQEARLRCSPMKGHSHVYWYRQLPEEGLKFMVYLQKENIIDESGMPKERFSAEFPKEGPSILRIQQVVRGDSAAYFCASSPRDRGSYGYTFGSGTRLTVV.

V gene TRBV28 combines with J gene TRBJ1-2; D is uncertain. Germline V gene sequence: CDR1 MDHEN, CDR2 SYDVKM. This CDR3 has 15 residues. Trimming took off 6 bases at V and 4 bases at J, with 18 bases between the two ends. The CDR3 DNA reads TGTGCCAGCAGCCCCGTCGGAGCAGAGATCTATGGCTACACCTTC. Translating gives CASSPVGAEIYGYTF.

V gene TRBV28 combines with J gene TRBJ1-1; TRBD1 might be the D (6 bases). V was pared by 3 bases and J by 7 bases, with 15 bases between. The CDR3 spans 14 residues. From germline, CDR1 is MDHEN and CDR2 SYDVKM. This chain's CDR3 is CASSFFQGRGEAFF. The CDR3 DNA is TGTGCCAGCAGTTTTTTTCAGGGGCGCGGTGAAGCTTTCTTT.

The chain combines TRBV18 with TRBJ1-3; tentatively, D is TRBD1 (6 bases). Between the trimmed V and J ends, which lost 3 bases and 1 base, there was a span of 16 bases. The CDR3 totals 17 residues. Germline CDR1 and CDR2: KGHSH and LQKENI. CDR3 nucleotides: TGTGCCAGCTCACCCGACGGGGGCCGGTCTTCTGGAAACACCATATATTTT. Translation: CASSPDGGRSSGNTIYF.

The chain combines TRBV6-5 with TRBJ2-1; a weak D match, TRBD1 (5 bases). Per the germline V gene, CDR1 is MNHEY and CDR2 is SVGAGI. This CDR3 comprises 14 residues. Trimming took 6 bases from V and 4 from J, leaving 13 bases between them. CDR3 bases: TGTGCCAGCAGGAACTTGGGGCTTTACAATGAGCAGTTCTTC. Its translation: CASRNLGLYNEQFF.

This clone was seen a single time. V usage is TRBV28 and J usage is TRBJ1-2; D not certain. V dropped 5 bases and J dropped 1 base, with 11 bases sitting between them. The CDR3 sequence is 14 residues long. Germline V lookup: CDR1 MDHEN, CDR2 SYDVKM. The CDR3 nucleotides read TGTGCCAGCAGTGTACTACAAAGTAACTATGGCTACACCTTC. Amino acid sequence: CASSVLQSNYGYTF.